This T cell receptor (beta chain) was retrieved from a study of cytomegalovirus exposure and HLA in healthy donors. On the study more broadly: In a later analysis, it was reported that the 120 or so validation repertoires had been produced on the same platform as the roughly 700 repertoires belonging to the first cohort.

Repertoires were generated with immunoSEQ multiplex PCR, while TCRdb's copy carries only in-frame clones and drops some. The sample contains fewer than 140,000 clones, 88% of which appear only once. Trimming removed 0 bases from V and 3 bases from J, with 12 bases in between. Germline V gene data show CDR1 as SGDLS and CDR2 as YYNGEE. This CDR3 spans 15 amino acids. This clonotype was sampled from a woman aged 18 to 35 in good health and CMV-seropositive. The V call is TRBV9, the J call TRBJ1-2, with D possibly matching TRBD1 (5 bases). Specimen: PBMCs. The CDR3 nucleotides are TGTGCCAGCAGCGTAGGTAGTCAGGGTCACTATGGCTACACCTTC. As protein: CASSVGSQGHYGYTF.